This TCR beta chain was found in a study of shared clonotypes between healthy human individuals. General study results and limits: Shared across four donors were 4% to 5% of the naive CD4 clonotypes. With few donors, the genetic and exposure-history diversity represented was limited.

Deep-level settings were used for running the assay. Profiled with immunoSEQ multiplex PCR; TCRdb holds only in-frame clones, not every one. The sample carries roughly 2 million clones, 85% to 95% recorded once. The CDR3 has 14 amino acids. The germline V gene encodes CDR1 ENHRY and CDR2 SYGVKD. Notes on this clone: The target antigen is unknown. Germline and junction disagree at one end, which may indicate a read error.

This TCR came from a man younger than 35 in good health. The sequenced sample consisted of naive CD4+ T cells sorted from blood. Described subset: CD45RA+ positively selected. The chain recombines TRBV10-3 with TRBJ1-5; D gene unclear. The CDR3 nucleotides are TGTGCCAGCAGTCCCTGGGTTAGCAATCAGCCCCAGCATTTT. It codes for CASSPWVSNQPQHF.